Listed below are T cell receptor beta chains from one sample, sequenced in a study of T cell changes during pregnancy in multiple sclerosis. The protocol was immunoSEQ multiplex PCR, while the TCRdb copy is restricted to in-frame clones and leaves out a portion. The data hold 45,000 or so clones, with more than 85% observed a single time. The sample was CD8+ T cells from peripheral blood mononuclear cells, taken after pregnancy. These receptors came from a female donor with multiple sclerosis, enrolled in a pregnancy study. CDR3s include the opening cysteine and the closing phenylalanine or tryptophan. A D gene is named only where the DNA matches it firmly. Only part of the rows carry a size: once, few, many, or a class if the clone is expanded.

TGTGCCAGCAGTACCTGGACAGGCGATAGCAATCAGCCCCAGCATTTT,CASSTWTGDSNQPQHF,NA,TRBD1,TRBV27,TRBJ1-5
TGCAGTGCTATCTTTTCCCACGAGCAGTACTTC,CSAIFSHEQYF,NA,NA,TRBV20-1,TRBJ2-7
TGTGCCAGCAGCTCGGAGACGGTGAACACTGAAGCTTTCTTT,CASSSETVNTEAFF,NA,NA,TRBV5-8,TRBJ1-1
TGTGCCAGCAGTTCCGCTCAGGGGCGAAGCACAGATACGCAGTATTTT,CASSSAQGRSTDTQYF,NA,NA,TRBV7-9,TRBJ2-3
TGTGCCAGCAGTTTAGGAACAGCGGGAGGAGGTCGAGCGCAGTATTTT,CASSLGTAGGGRAQYF,NA,TRBD2,TRBV27,TRBJ2-3
TGTGCCAGCAGCGTAGCCGACAGGGCCTACGAGCAGTACTTC,CASSVADRAYEQYF,NA,TRBD1,TRBV9,TRBJ2-7
TGTGCCATAACACCAGGGGATCCAGGCCGTGGCTACACCTTC,CAITPGDPGRGYTF,NA,NA,TRBV2,TRBJ1-2
TGTGCCAGCAGCGGCGGCAGCTCTGGAAACACCATATATTTT,CASSGGSSGNTIYF,NA,NA,TRBV5-8,TRBJ1-3
TGTGCCAGCAGCAATAACCTAAGTAGGGAGGCTTTCTTT,CASSNNLSREAFF,NA,NA,TRBV7-9,TRBJ1-1
TGTGCCAGCAGCTTCGACAGATACGAGCAGTACTTC,CASSFDRYEQYF,NA,NA,TRBV7-8,TRBJ2-7
TGCGCCAGCAGCCCGGGACTAGCGGGAGGCGCCCCCTACGAGCAGTACTTC,CASSPGLAGGAPYEQYF,NA,TRBD2,TRBV5-1,TRBJ2-7
TGCGCCAGCAACCAGCAGCGCTGGCTCAATGAGCAGTTCTTC,CASNQQRWLNEQFF,NA,NA,TRBV4-3,TRBJ2-1
TGTGCCAGCAGCCGGACAGTGAAGACTGAAGCTTTCTTT,CASSRTVKTEAFF,once,NA,TRBV6-1,TRBJ1-1
TGTGCCAGCAGCCCCGCGGACAGCTACGAGCAGTACTTC,CASSPADSYEQYF,NA,NA,TRBV7-8,TRBJ2-7
TGCAGCGTCCAGGAGGGACCTGAAGCTTTCTTT,CSVQEGPEAFF,few,NA,TRBV29-1,TRBJ1-1
TGTGCCAGCAGCTTGGAGGACTATCAAGAGACCCAGTACTTC,CASSLEDYQETQYF,NA,NA,TRBV5-5,TRBJ2-5
TGTGCCAGCACCCCCACTGGCACAGATACGCAGTATTTT,CASTPTGTDTQYF,NA,NA,TRBV7-6,TRBJ2-3
TGTGCCTGGAGTGATCCAGGGGTAAGGGTTCAGCCCCAGCATTTT,CAWSDPGVRVQPQHF,NA,NA,TRBV30,TRBJ1-5
TGTGCCAGCAGCTCCGGGACAGGGTCGACTGGCTACACCTTC,CASSSGTGSTGYTF,NA,TRBD1,TRBV27,TRBJ1-2
TGCGCCAGCAGTGAGTCGCAAGGGGTTGGCGGCTACACCTTC,CASSESQGVGGYTF,once,NA,TRBV10-1,TRBJ1-2
TGTGCCAGCAGCTTAGTCCACAAGGGGGTCTACGAGCAGTACTTC,CASSLVHKGVYEQYF,NA,NA,TRBV7-9,TRBJ2-7
TGTGCCAGCAGTGAGGGGTCAGGGGGGAATGAAGAGACCCAGTACTTC,CASSEGSGGNEETQYF,NA,NA,TRBV25-1,TRBJ2-5
TGTGCCAGCAGCTCGACAGGGGATTCCTATAATTCACCCCTCCACTTT,CASSSTGDSYNSPLHF,NA,TRBD1,TRBV13,TRBJ1-6
TGTGCCAGCAGCGCTCCGGGACAGGGAGTTAATACGCAGTATTTT,CASSAPGQGVNTQYF,once,TRBD1,TRBV9,TRBJ2-3
TGTGCCAGCAGTTTCTCGGGACTCAATCAGCCCCAGCATTTT,CASSFSGLNQPQHF,NA,NA,TRBV27,TRBJ1-5
TGCGCCAGCAGCTTGGCCCGGCTCAGGGCGATGAACACTGAAGCTTTCTTT,CASSLARLRAMNTEAFF,NA,NA,TRBV5-1,TRBJ1-1
TGTGCCAGCAGCTTAGTTGCGGGGGGATCGAATGAGCAGTTCTTC,CASSLVAGGSNEQFF,NA,TRBD2,TRBV7-9,TRBJ2-1
TGCGCCAGCAGCTTGACAGGGACTACGAAACCCAACTCTGGGGCCAACGTCCTGACTTTC,CASSLTGTTKPNSGANVLTF,NA,NA,TRBV5-1,TRBJ2-6
TGTGCCAGCAGCTTGGCGGGAGGGGCTCAGACCCAGTACTTC,CASSLAGGAQTQYF,NA,TRBD2,TRBV7-6,TRBJ2-5
TGTGCCAGCAGCCATTTCGGGTCCGATTCACCCTCTAATGAGCAGTTCTTC,CASSHFGSDSPSNEQFF,NA,NA,TRBV4-2,TRBJ2-1
TGTGCCAGCAGTAATGACGGGACAGGGGGCGTCGAGCAGTACTTC,CASSNDGTGGVEQYF,NA,TRBD1,TRBV2,TRBJ2-7
TGTGCTAGTGGTCACAGGGACATCTACGAGCAGTACTTC,CASGHRDIYEQYF,NA,NA,TRBV12-5,TRBJ2-7
TGTGCCAGCAGCTTAAGCTCACAGGGAGTAAACACCGGGGAGCTGTTTTTT,CASSLSSQGVNTGELFF,NA,NA,TRBV7-3,TRBJ2-2
TGTGCCAGCAGCTCTAGTTTGGGGACTAGCGGGACGACAGCCGAGCAGTACTTC,CASSSSLGTSGTTAEQYF,NA,TRBD2,TRBV7-6,TRBJ2-7
TGTGCCAGCAGCGGCGGGACTAGCCCAGTGGAGACCCAGTACTTC,CASSGGTSPVETQYF,NA,TRBD2,TRBV7-9,TRBJ2-5
TGTGCCAGCAGCGACGACAGGGGGGCTTTCTTT,CASSDDRGAFF,once,TRBD1,TRBV9,TRBJ1-1
TGTGCCAGCAGCTTAGGCGGAGGGTTCCAAGAGACCCAGTACTTC,CASSLGGGFQETQYF,NA,NA,TRBV11-2,TRBJ2-5
TGTGCCAGCAGCAAAGCGCCGTCGGGGGGACAGGGGTTCTACGAGCAGTACTTC,CASSKAPSGGQGFYEQYF,NA,NA,TRBV21-1,TRBJ2-7
TGTGCCAGTAGTCGAGGAGGGAGCTCCTACGAGCAGTACTTC,CASSRGGSSYEQYF,NA,NA,TRBV19,TRBJ2-7
TGTGCCAGCAGCTTGATAGGACTAGCGACCCACGAGCAGTACTTC,CASSLIGLATHEQYF,NA,TRBD2,TRBV5-8,TRBJ2-7
TGTGCCCTTGGGGGCCCAGGCAATCAGCCCCAGCATTTT,CALGGPGNQPQHF,few,NA,TRBV30,TRBJ1-5
TGTGCCACCAGACCGGGACAGGGGTCCCACGAGCAGTACTTC,CATRPGQGSHEQYF,NA,TRBD1,TRBV27,TRBJ2-7
TGTGCCAGCAGTGAATATAAGGTCCGGGACTTCAACTCCTACGAGCAGTACTTC,CASSEYKVRDFNSYEQYF,NA,NA,TRBV25-1,TRBJ2-7
TGTGCCAGTAGTCCCGCGGGGGACAGGGGGATCTACGAGCAGTACTTC,CASSPAGDRGIYEQYF,NA,TRBD1,TRBV19,TRBJ2-7
TGTGCCATCAGTGAAGGACAGGGCTACGAGCAGTACTTC,CAISEGQGYEQYF,NA,TRBD1,TRBV10-3,TRBJ2-7